Listed below are T cell receptor beta chains from one sample, sequenced in a study of blood T cell repertoires in COVID-19. Measured with immunoSEQ multiplex PCR; TCRdb has only the in-frame clones, and not every one. The table has about 300,000 clones, 70% to 90% seen once. Sequencing was carried out using PBMCs or T cells enriched from blood (not recorded which). The source of these receptors is a woman aged 18-29 years who had recovered from COVID-19. Both conserved end residues are part of each CDR3. D genes are given only for firm matches.

d_call j_call v_call cdr3_aa
TRBD1 TRBJ2-1 TRBV11-2 CASSTWTGANEQFF
TRBD1 TRBJ1-5 TRBV24-1 CATRWTGYSNQPQHF
. TRBJ2-4 TRBV5-1 CASSLGPGSGGIQYF
. TRBJ1-5 TRBV28 CASTSLGGRGGQPQHF
. TRBJ1-1 TRBV30 CAWSVGGNAEAFF
. TRBJ1-2 TRBV21-1 CASSKEPPTGGAGGYTF
TRBD1 TRBJ2-7 TRBV25-1 CASSEYTAGGYEQYF
TRBD2 TRBJ2-5 TRBV5-1 CASSLGLAEGETQYF
. TRBJ1-2 TRBV10-3 CAISEGAVGYGYTF
. TRBJ2-7 TRBV7-9 CASSLYTHEQYF
. TRBJ1-2 TRBV5-8 CASSLSGVNYGYTF
TRBD1 TRBJ1-2 TRBV29-1 CSVVFGQGNGYTF
TRBD1 TRBJ2-2 TRBV7-2 CASSGWTGDTGELFF
. TRBJ1-3 TRBV28 CASTPSLGSSGNTIYF
TRBD1 TRBJ1-6 TRBV19 CASSLPGGDYSPLHF
. TRBJ2-5 TRBV27 CASSPLVRETQYF
. TRBJ1-4 TRBV30 CAWTQGGVGEKLFF
. TRBJ2-6 TRBV18 CASSSSGAGANVLTF
. TRBJ1-6 TRBV3-1/TRBV3-2 CASSPTTEWVLGSYNSPLHF
. TRBJ2-7 TRBV3-1/TRBV3-2 CASSLRGQSPYEQYF
. TRBJ2-7 TRBV29-1 CSVEAYGGGFSYEQYF
TRBD2 TRBJ2-3 TRBV7-3 CASSLLGSGGPTDTQYF
. TRBJ2-3 TRBV6-1 CASSDRGNTDTQYF
TRBD1 TRBJ1-6 TRBV2 CASSVVNPGGGNSPLHF
. TRBJ2-3 TRBV27 CASSLADGSDTQYF
TRBD1 TRBJ1-2 TRBV10-3 CAISEYRDSDYGYTF
. TRBJ2-7 TRBV6-1 CASSEVTAEPYEQYF
. TRBJ1-4 TRBV30 CAWSGQRNEKLFF
TRBD1 TRBJ2-1 TRBV7-2 CASSLQGSSYNEQFF
. TRBJ1-1 TRBV4-1 CASSQEAVNTEAFF
. TRBJ2-1 TRBV24-1 CATSGKGRGNEQFF
. TRBJ1-6 TRBV5-1 CASSLERNSPLHF
TRBD2 TRBJ2-5 TRBV24-1 CATSEASGGAETQYF
. TRBJ1-1 TRBV4-1 CASSQGRGAEAFF
. TRBJ1-4 TRBV28 CASSFRGWEKLFF
. TRBJ1-6 TRBV2 CASTEVRDSPLHF
TRBD1 TRBJ1-2 TRBV3-1/TRBV3-2 CASSQVPGGGTGYTF
. TRBJ1-5 TRBV30 CAWTQGSALNQPQHF
. TRBJ1-2 TRBV9 CASSVRGYGYTF
. TRBJ2-3 TRBV6-5 CASSYAGPDTQYF
TRBD1 TRBJ1-1 TRBV19 CASSVTGEWENTEAFF